This T cell receptor beta chain was retrieved from a study of OX40 agonist ivuxolimab in advanced cancers. Germline V gene sequence: CDR1 KGHSH, CDR2 LQKENI. The CDR3 runs to 18 residues. The junction had 11 bases not matched to a gene; V was cut back by 6 bases and J by 0 bases. Assay: immunoSEQ multiplex PCR; the TCRdb copy retains only in-frame clones and omits some. Of 30,000 to 35,000 clones detected, around 83% appear once; the ten largest clones hold 2% to 3%. The chain links TRBV18 to TRBJ2-6, with 7 bases identical to TRBD1. The clonotype originates from an adult with an advanced solid tumor such as melanoma, head and neck, liver or kidney cancer. The specimen was CD4+ or CD8+ T cells sorted from blood, collected in a trial of the OX40 agonist ivuxolimab. Here the CDR3 reads CASSLGATGLSGANVLTF. The DNA of the CDR3 is TGTGCCAGCTCGTTAGGGGCGACAGGGCTCTCTGGGGCCAACGTCCTGACTTTC.